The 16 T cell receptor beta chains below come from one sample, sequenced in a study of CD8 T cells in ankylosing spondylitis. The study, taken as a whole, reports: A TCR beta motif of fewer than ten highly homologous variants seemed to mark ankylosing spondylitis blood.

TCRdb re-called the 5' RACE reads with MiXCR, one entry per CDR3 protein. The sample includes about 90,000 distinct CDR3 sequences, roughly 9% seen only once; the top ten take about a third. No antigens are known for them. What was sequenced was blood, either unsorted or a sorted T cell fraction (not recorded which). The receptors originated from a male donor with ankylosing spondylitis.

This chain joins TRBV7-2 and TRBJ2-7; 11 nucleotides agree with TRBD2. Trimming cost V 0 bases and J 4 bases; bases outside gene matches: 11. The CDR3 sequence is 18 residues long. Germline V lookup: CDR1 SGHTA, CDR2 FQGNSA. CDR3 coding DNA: TGTGCCAGCAGCTTAGCGAGGTTTAGCGGGAGGGCCGAATACGAGCAGTACTTC. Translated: CASSLARFSGRAEYEQYF.

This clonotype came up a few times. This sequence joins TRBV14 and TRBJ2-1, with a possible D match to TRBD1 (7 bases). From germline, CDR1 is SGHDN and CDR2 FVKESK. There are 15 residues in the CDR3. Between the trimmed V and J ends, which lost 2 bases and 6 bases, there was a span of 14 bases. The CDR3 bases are TGTGCCAGCAGCCAAAGGCAGGGGGGCCTCAATGAGCAGTTCTTC. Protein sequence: CASSQRQGGLNEQFF.

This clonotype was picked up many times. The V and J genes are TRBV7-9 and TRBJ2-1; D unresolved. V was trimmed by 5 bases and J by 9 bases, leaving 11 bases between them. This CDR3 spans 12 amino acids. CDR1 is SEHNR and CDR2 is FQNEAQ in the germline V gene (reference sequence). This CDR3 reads CASSPSGLEQFF. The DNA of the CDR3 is TGTGCCAGCAGCCCTAGTGGTCTTGAGCAGTTCTTC. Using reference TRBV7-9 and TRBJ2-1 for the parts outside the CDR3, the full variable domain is DTGVSQNPRHKITKRGQNVTFRCDPISEHNRLYWYRQTLGQGPEFLTYFQNEAQLEKSRLLSDRFSAERPKGSFSTLEIQRTEQGDSAMYLCASSPSGLEQFFGPGTRLTVL.

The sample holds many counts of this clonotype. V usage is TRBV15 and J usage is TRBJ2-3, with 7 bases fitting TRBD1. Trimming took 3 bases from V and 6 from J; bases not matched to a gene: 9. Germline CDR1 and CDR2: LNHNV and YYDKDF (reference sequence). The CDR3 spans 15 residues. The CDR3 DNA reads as TGTGCCACCAGCAGGGACAGGATTCTAACGGATACGCAGTATTTT. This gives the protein CATSRDRILTDTQYF.

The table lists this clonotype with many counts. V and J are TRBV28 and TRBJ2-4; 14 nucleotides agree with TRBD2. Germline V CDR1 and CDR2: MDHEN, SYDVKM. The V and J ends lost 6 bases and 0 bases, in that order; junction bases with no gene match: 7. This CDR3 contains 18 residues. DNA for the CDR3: TGTGCCAGCAGCCTTGGACTAGCGGGAGGACTAGCCAAAAACATTCAGTACTTC. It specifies CASSLGLAGGLAKNIQYF. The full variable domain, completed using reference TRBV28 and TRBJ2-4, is DVKVTQSSRYLVKRTGEKVFLECVQDMDHENMFWYRQDPGLGLRLIYFSYDVKMKEKGDIPEGYSVSREKKERFSLILESASTNQTSMYLCASSLGLAGGLAKNIQYFGAGTRLSVL.

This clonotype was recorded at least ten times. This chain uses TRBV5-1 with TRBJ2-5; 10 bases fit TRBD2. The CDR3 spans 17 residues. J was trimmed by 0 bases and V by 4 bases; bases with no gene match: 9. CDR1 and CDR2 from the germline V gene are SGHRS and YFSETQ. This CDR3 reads CASSPELAGTYQETQYF. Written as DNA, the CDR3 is TGCGCCAGCAGCCCGGAACTAGCGGGGACGTACCAAGAGACCCAGTACTTC.

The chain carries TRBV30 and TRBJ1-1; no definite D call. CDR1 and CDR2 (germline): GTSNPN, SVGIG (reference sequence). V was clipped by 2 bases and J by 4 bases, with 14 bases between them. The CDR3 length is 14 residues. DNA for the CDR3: TGTGCCTGGAGTCCCACATCTTGGGGCACTGAAGCTTTCTTT. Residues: CAWSPTSWGTEAFF.

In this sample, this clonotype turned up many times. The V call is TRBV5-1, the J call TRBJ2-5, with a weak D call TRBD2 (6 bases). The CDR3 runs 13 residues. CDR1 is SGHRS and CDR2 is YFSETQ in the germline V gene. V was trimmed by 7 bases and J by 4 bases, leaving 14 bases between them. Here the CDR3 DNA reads TGCGCCAGCCATAGGAGGGAAGGAGAGACCCAGTACTTC. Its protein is CASHRREGETQYF.

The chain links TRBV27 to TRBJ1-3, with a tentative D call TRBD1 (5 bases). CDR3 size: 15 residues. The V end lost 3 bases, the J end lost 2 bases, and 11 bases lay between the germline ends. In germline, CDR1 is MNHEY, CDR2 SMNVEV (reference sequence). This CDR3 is CASSFTGQTGNTIYF. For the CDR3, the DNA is TGTGCCAGCAGTTTCACGGGGCAGACTGGAAACACCATATATTTT.

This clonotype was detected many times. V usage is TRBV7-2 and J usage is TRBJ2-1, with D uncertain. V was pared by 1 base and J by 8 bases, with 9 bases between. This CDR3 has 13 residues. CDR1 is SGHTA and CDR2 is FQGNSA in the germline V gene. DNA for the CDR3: TGTGCCAGCAGCTTAGAGCGATGGGATGAGCAGTTCTTC. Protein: CASSLERWDEQFF.

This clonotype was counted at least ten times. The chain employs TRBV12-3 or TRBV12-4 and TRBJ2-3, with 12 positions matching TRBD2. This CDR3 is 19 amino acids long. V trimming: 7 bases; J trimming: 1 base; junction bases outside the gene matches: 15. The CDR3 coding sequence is TGTGCCAGCAATCCCGTAGGCCTAGCGGGAGGGCCGGGCACAGATACGCAGTATTTT. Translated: CASNPVGLAGGPGTDTQYF.

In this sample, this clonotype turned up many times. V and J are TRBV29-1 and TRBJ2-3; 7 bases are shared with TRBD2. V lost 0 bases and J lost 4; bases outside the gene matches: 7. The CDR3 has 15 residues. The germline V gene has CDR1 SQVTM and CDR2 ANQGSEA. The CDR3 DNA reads TGCAGCGTTGAAGATCCGGGAGGCCCCCCAGATACGCAGTATTTT. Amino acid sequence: CSVEDPGGPPDTQYF.

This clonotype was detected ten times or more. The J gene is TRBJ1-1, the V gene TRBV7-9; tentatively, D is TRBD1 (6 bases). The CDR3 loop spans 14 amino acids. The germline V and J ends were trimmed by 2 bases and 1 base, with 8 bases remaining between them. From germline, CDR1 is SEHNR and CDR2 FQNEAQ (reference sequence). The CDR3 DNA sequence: TGTGCCAGCAGCTTAAAGACAGGGAACACTGAAGCTTTCTTT. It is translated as CASSLKTGNTEAFF.

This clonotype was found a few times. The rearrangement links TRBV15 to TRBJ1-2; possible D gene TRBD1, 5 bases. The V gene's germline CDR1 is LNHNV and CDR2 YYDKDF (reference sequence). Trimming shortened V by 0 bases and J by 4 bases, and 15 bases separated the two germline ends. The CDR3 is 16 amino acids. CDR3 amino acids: CATSRDWRGLLYGYTF. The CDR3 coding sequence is TGTGCCACCAGCAGAGATTGGAGGGGCCTACTCTATGGCTACACCTTC.

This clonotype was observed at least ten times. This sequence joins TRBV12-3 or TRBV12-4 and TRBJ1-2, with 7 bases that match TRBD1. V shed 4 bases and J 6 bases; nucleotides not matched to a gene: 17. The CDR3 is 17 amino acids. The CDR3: CASSYPSIRGLRDGYTF. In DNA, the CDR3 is TGTGCCAGCAGTTACCCTTCAATAAGGGGGCTTCGAGATGGCTACACCTTC.

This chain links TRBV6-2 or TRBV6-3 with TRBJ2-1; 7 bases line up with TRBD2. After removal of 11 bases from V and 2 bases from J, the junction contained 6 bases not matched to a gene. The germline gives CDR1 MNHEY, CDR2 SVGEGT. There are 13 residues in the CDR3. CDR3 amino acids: CAGGLGPYNEQFF. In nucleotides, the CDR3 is TGTGCCGGCGGACTAGGGCCCTACAATGAGCAGTTCTTC.